This entry describes one T cell receptor (beta chain). Antigen unknown. TCRdb fed the RT-PCR reads into MiXCR, producing one record per CDR3 protein. This table holds around 470,000 distinct CDR3 sequences, more than 7% found once. These data come from a study of response to subunit inactivated influenza vaccine. Trimming cost V 0 bases and J 14 bases, with 22 bases left between them. This CDR3 is 15 amino acids long. Looked up from germline, CDR1 is LGHNA and CDR2 is YSLEER. Study-wide results and limits: Each seasonal influenza vaccination, the authors suggested, recruits few new T cells.

Specimen: PBMCs from blood, collected 23 to 25 months after vaccination. The TCR was taken from a man in his fifties or sixties who received an inactivated influenza vaccine. The chain combines TRBV4-3 with TRBJ1-2, with a possible D match to TRBD1 (5 bases). This chain's CDR3 is CASSQESNWPQVPTF. The CDR3 bases are TGCGCCAGCAGCCAAGAAAGTAATTGGCCACAGGTGCCTACCTTC.